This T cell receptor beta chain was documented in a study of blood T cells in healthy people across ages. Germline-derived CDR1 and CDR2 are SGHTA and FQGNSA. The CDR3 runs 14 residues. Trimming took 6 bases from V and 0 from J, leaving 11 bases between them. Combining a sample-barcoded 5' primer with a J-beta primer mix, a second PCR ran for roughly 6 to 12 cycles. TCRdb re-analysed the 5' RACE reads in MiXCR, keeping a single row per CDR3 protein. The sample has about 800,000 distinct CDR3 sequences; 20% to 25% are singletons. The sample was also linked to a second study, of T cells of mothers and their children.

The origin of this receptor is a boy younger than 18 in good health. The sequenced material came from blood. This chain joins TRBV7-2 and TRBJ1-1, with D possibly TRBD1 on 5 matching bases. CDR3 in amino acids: CASRSGGLNTEAFF. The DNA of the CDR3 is TGTGCCAGCAGGTCGGGGGGACTGAACACTGAAGCTTTCTTT.